Listed below are T cell receptor beta chains from one sample, sequenced in a study of shared clonotypes between healthy human individuals. Repertoires were generated with immunoSEQ multiplex PCR, while TCRdb's copy carries only in-frame clones and drops some. The sample has approximately 2,300,000 clones, approximately 90% seen once. The sequencing sample was made of naive CD4+ T cells from PBMCs. These receptors originate from a man aged 18-30 years in good health. Some clones in this sample may be carry-over from other donors' samples. Both conserved end residues are part of each CDR3. A D gene is named only where the DNA matches it firmly. A clone size is listed for some rows: how often the clone was seen (once, few, many), or a class if it is expanded.

v_call,d_call,clone_size,j_call,cdr3_nt,cdr3_aa
TRBV6-6,NA,NA,TRBJ1-2,TGTGCCAGCAGTTACTGGTACAGGGAGAAACACTATGGCTACACCTTC,CASSYWYREKHYGYTF
TRBV18,NA,NA,TRBJ2-7,TGTGCCAGCTCACCCAGCGCTGGGGGTTACGAGCAGTACTTC,CASSPSAGGYEQYF
TRBV10-1,NA,once,TRBJ2-7,TGCGCCAGCAGTGGAACCTACGAGCAGTACTTC,CASSGTYEQYF
TRBV7-8,TRBD1,NA,TRBJ2-5,TGTGCCAGCAGCCACCGGGACAGACAAGAGACCCAGTACTTC,CASSHRDRQETQYF
TRBV28,NA,NA,TRBJ2-4,TGTGCCAGCAGTTCCTTTTGGGGCAGCGAGGGCAAAAACATTCAGTACTTC,CASSSFWGSEGKNIQYF
TRBV10-3,NA,NA,TRBJ1-2,TGTGCCATCACCGAGGGGGGGTACGCCTATGGCTACACCTTC,CAITEGGYAYGYTF
TRBV5-1,NA,NA,TRBJ2-3,TGCGCCAGCAGTTTGTGGGCAGGCACAGATACGCAGTATTTT,CASSLWAGTDTQYF
TRBV11-3,TRBD1,NA,TRBJ2-1,TGTGCCAGCAGCTTAAGGGGGCGCAATGAGCAGTTCTTC,CASSLRGRNEQFF
TRBV27,TRBD1,NA,TRBJ1-5,TGTGCCAGCAGTCCCGGGACAGGGGAGGGTAAGGGCAATCAGCCCCAGCATTTT,CASSPGTGEGKGNQPQHF
TRBV10-1,NA,NA,TRBJ2-3,TGCGCCAGCAGGATGGGGGGACCCACAGATACGCAGTATTTT,CASRMGGPTDTQYF
TRBV28,NA,once,TRBJ1-2,TGTGCCAGCAGTACGCCCCTCCAGGCTGATGGCTACACCTTC,CASSTPLQADGYTF
TRBV7-8,TRBD1,NA,TRBJ2-7,TGTGCCAGCAGCTTAGGGGGCAGGACAGGGGGCTACTACGAGCAGTACTTC,CASSLGGRTGGYYEQYF
TRBV5-1,NA,few,TRBJ2-3,TGCGCCAGCAGCTTGACTGGCACAGATACGCAGTATTTT,CASSLTGTDTQYF
TRBV20-1,NA,NA,TRBJ2-5,TGCACCCCCCTTGGGGGAGAGACCCAGTACTTC,CTPLGGETQYF
TRBV13,NA,NA,TRBJ1-3,TGTGCCAGCAGCTTCGGCCCAGGGGCTGGAAACACCATATATTTT,CASSFGPGAGNTIYF
TRBV28,NA,NA,TRBJ1-2,TGTGCCAGCAGTGCCGCCGGGGGGCCCCATGGTGGCTACACCTTC,CASSAAGGPHGGYTF
TRBV18,NA,NA,TRBJ2-1,TGTGCCAGCTCACCACAGCAGTACAATGAGCAGTTCTTC,CASSPQQYNEQFF
TRBV6-1,NA,NA,TRBJ2-7,TGTGCCAGCATTCAAGGACAGCTCTACGAGCAGTACTTC,CASIQGQLYEQYF
TRBV11-3,NA,NA,TRBJ2-1,TGTGCCAGCAGCTTAGAGAGGGGGAATGAGCAGTTCTTC,CASSLERGNEQFF
TRBV5-1,NA,NA,TRBJ1-1,TGCGCCAGCAGGGAGGGCACTGAAGCTTTCTTT,CASREGTEAFF
TRBV25-1,NA,once,TRBJ2-5,TGTGCCAGCAGTTATGTAGGGTTGAAGACCCAGTACTTC,CASSYVGLKTQYF
TRBV6-1,NA,NA,TRBJ1-2,TGTGCCAGCAGTGTCGAGGGAGCTAACTATGGCTACACCTTC,CASSVEGANYGYTF
TRBV25-1,TRBD2,NA,TRBJ2-1,TGTGCCAGCAGTGAGTCCGCAACTAGCGGGGTATACAATGAGCAGTTCTTC,CASSESATSGVYNEQFF
TRBV7-2,NA,NA,TRBJ2-1,TGTGCCAGCAGCTTACAGACTAGTAGCTACAATGAGCAGTTCTTC,CASSLQTSSYNEQFF
TRBV2,TRBD1,NA,TRBJ1-2,TGTGCCAGCAGCCGACAGGGGGTTTATGGCTACACCTTC,CASSRQGVYGYTF
TRBV7-9,TRBD2,NA,TRBJ2-7,TGTGCCAGCAGCTTAAAGGCGGGCGGGAGGGAGTACGAGCAGTACTTC,CASSLKAGGREYEQYF
TRBV7-8,NA,NA,TRBJ1-5,TGTGCCAGCAGCCAAAGTTGGGCAGGTGATCAGCCCCAGCATTTT,CASSQSWAGDQPQHF
TRBV5-1,NA,NA,TRBJ2-5,TGCGCCAGCGCGAGATTAGTTGGGAACCAAGAGACCCAGTACTTC,CASARLVGNQETQYF
TRBV18,NA,once,TRBJ2-2,TGTGCCAGCTCACCAGGTAGTAGAGACACCGGGGAGCTGTTTTTT,CASSPGSRDTGELFF
TRBV11-2,NA,NA,TRBJ2-1,TGTGCCAGCAGCTTCCTCACGGGGGGCCTTTACAATGAGCAGTTCTTC,CASSFLTGGLYNEQFF
TRBV7-2,NA,NA,TRBJ1-2,TGTGCCAGCAGCTTAGTGCGGGCCCTGAGTGGCTACACCTTC,CASSLVRALSGYTF
TRBV28,NA,once,TRBJ2-4,TGTGCCACCACCCAGCTGGAGATCAAAAACATTCAGTACTTC,CATTQLEIKNIQYF
TRBV27,NA,once,TRBJ1-1,TGTGCCAGCAGCAAGAACAGGGTAGGATTTAGCGCTGAAGCTTTCTTT,CASSKNRVGFSAEAFF
TRBV2,NA,NA,TRBJ2-7,TGTGCCAGCAGTGCCGGACAGACTGTGGACGAGCAGTACTTC,CASSAGQTVDEQYF
TRBV30,NA,NA,TRBJ2-3,TGTGCCTTGGACCGCTACACAGATACGCAGTATTTT,CALDRYTDTQYF
TRBV28,NA,NA,TRBJ1-5,TGTGCCAGCAGTTTAATTTCCAGGGGTGGTGTCGGCAATCAGCCCCAGCATTTT,CASSLISRGGVGNQPQHF
TRBV19,TRBD2,NA,TRBJ2-2,TGTGCCAGCCGACTAGCCCGAACGAACACCGGGGAGCTGTTTTTT,CASRLARTNTGELFF
TRBV6-5,NA,once,TRBJ1-1,TGTGCCAGCAGGCGTACACTAAACACTGAAGCTTTCTTT,CASRRTLNTEAFF
TRBV10-3,NA,once,TRBJ1-2,TGTGCCATCAAGGGGGGAGCAGGAGCTGCTGCTTATGGCTACACCTTC,CAIKGGAGAAAYGYTF
TRBV6-1,NA,NA,TRBJ1-3,TGTGCCAGCAGTGATGTAGGCCAGTCTCGAAACACCATATATTTT,CASSDVGQSRNTIYF
TRBV23-1,NA,NA,TRBJ2-2,TGCGCCAGCAGTCAATCGGAGGGGCGCGAGAACACCGGGGAGCTGTTTTTT,CASSQSEGRENTGELFF
TRBV18,NA,NA,TRBJ1-3,TGTGCCAGCTCACCTTTCGCTGGAAACACCATATATTTT,CASSPFAGNTIYF
TRBV7-9,NA,NA,TRBJ2-5,TGTGCCAGCAGCTTAGGTCGGGCACAAGAGACCCAGTACTTC,CASSLGRAQETQYF
TRBV5-4,TRBD1,NA,TRBJ1-1,TGTGCCAGCAGCTTGGGTGGGACAGGTCTCTCAAGGATTGGAGCTTTCTTT,CASSLGGTGLSRIGAFF
TRBV29-1,NA,NA,TRBJ1-5,TGCAGCGTTGCCGGGGGGAATCAGCCCCAGCATTTT,CSVAGGNQPQHF
TRBV1,NA,once,TRBJ2-7,TGCACCAGCAGTCACACCCTGGGGACAGGGTCTCTCTACGAGCAGTACTTC,CTSSHTLGTGSLYEQYF
TRBV13,NA,NA,TRBJ2-2,TGTGCCAGCAGCCCCTTCGGGGACACCGGGGAGCTGTTTTTT,CASSPFGDTGELFF
TRBV5-6,NA,NA,TRBJ2-7,TGTGCCAGCAGCCGAGGGTACAGGGACTACGAGCAGTACTTC,CASSRGYRDYEQYF
TRBV19,NA,NA,TRBJ1-2,TGTGCCAGTATCCCGACGGGACTCTCCCCGACCTCCTATGGCTACACCTTC,CASIPTGLSPTSYGYTF
TRBV4-1,NA,NA,TRBJ1-4,TGCGCCAGCAGCCAAGATATCGCTTTCGCAACTAATGAAAAACTGTTTTTT,CASSQDIAFATNEKLFF
TRBV28,TRBD1,NA,TRBJ2-7,TGTGCCAGCAGCCCGCAGGGACAGGGGACATGCGAGCAGTACTTC,CASSPQGQGTCEQYF